The sequence of this T cell receptor (beta chain) was determined in a study of breast tumors, draining lymph nodes, adjacent tissues. Axillary draining lymph nodes of breast cancer patients supplied the node samples. The CDR3 covers 11 residues. This clonotype showed up many times. The antigen is undetermined. At one boundary the junction diverges from the germline segment, which might be a read error. Study-wide results and limits: Tumor TCR diversity was below lymph nodes but above nontumor tissue.

TCRdb reprocessed the multiplex PCR reads via MiXCR and lists one record per CDR3 protein. The sample yields 130,000 or so distinct CDR3 sequences, approximately 20% seen once. The chain employs TRBV12-3 or TRBV12-4 and TRBJ2-7; 8 nucleotides agree with TRBD1. This TCR came from a female donor with breast cancer. Some clones in this sample may be carry-over from other donors' samples. Sequences were obtained from axillary lymph node tissue. The CDR3 coding sequence is TGTGCCAGCAGTTTAGGACAGGGGCCGGCCTTC. Protein: CASSLGQGPAF.